The 15 T cell receptor beta chains given below trace back to one sample, sequenced in a study of cytomegalovirus exposure and HLA in healthy donors. PCR used 60 Vbeta primers and 13 Jbeta primers. Using immunoSEQ multiplex PCR, the repertoire was profiled, and TCRdb retains in-frame clones only, with some absent. This table has over 200,000 clones, approximately 82% appearing once. Sequenced input: PBMCs. Receptors were obtained from a woman aged 40 to 50 in good health and CMV-seronegative.

The rearrangement uses TRBV4-2 and TRBJ1-4, with 7 bases fitting TRBD1. The CDR3 covers 17 residues. The trim removed 2 bases at V and 0 bases at J, leaving 6 bases unmatched. Germline CDR1 LGHNA, CDR2 YNFKEQ. CDR3 in amino acids: CASSQMGQLTTNEKLFF. The CDR3 nucleotides are TGTGCCAGCAGCCAAATGGGACAGCTGACAACTAATGAAAAACTGTTTTTT.

V usage is TRBV28 and J usage is TRBJ1-5, with a weak D call TRBD1 (5 bases). Trimming removed 2 bases from V and 5 bases from J, with 13 bases in between. This CDR3 is 15 amino acids long. Germline CDR1 reads MDHEN; CDR2 reads SYDVKM. CDR3 loop: CASSLRAGRYQPQHF. CDR3 DNA: TGTGCCAGCAGTTTAAGGGCAGGGCGGTATCAGCCCCAGCATTTT. Supplemented by reference TRBV28 and TRBJ1-5, the full variable domain reads DVKVTQSSRYLVKRTGEKVFLECVQDMDHENMFWYRQDPGLGLRLIYFSYDVKMKEKGDIPEGYSVSREKKERFSLILESASTNQTSMYLCASSLRAGRYQPQHFGDGTRLSIL.

The chain links TRBV7-9 to TRBJ1-1; TRBD1 aligns across 8 bases. Germline V CDR1 and CDR2: SEHNR, FQNEAQ (reference sequence). V gave up 6 bases and J gave up 5 bases; unmatched junction bases: 11. There are 15 residues in the CDR3. The CDR3 loop reads CASRHEQGAFTEAFF. CDR3 DNA: TGTGCCAGCAGACACGAGCAGGGGGCCTTTACTGAAGCTTTCTTT.

This sequence joins TRBV14 and TRBJ2-3; no reliable D call. Germline-derived CDR1 and CDR2 are SGHDN and FVKESK. V was trimmed by 4 bases and J by 4 bases, leaving 6 bases between them. The CDR3 sequence is 12 residues long. The CDR3: CASSPSPDTQYF. In DNA form, the CDR3 reads TGTGCCAGCAGCCCCTCCCCAGATACGCAGTATTTT.

This chain links TRBV28 with TRBJ2-7; D is uncertain. Looked up from germline, CDR1 is MDHEN and CDR2 is SYDVKM. This CDR3 contains 13 residues. V lost 2 bases to trimming and J lost 5 bases, with 10 bases between them. CDR3 nucleotides: TGTGCCAGCAGTTTAGGGCTATTGGACGAGCAGTACTTC. It is translated as CASSLGLLDEQYF.

This chain connects TRBV28 to TRBJ1-2; D unclear. The length of the CDR3 is 12 residues. Trimming cost V 7 bases and J 7 bases, with 13 bases left between them. CDR1 MDHEN and CDR2 SYDVKM come from the germline V gene. CDR3 coding DNA: TGTGCCAGCAAAAAGGGCGGAGGTGGCTACACCTTC. Encoded protein: CASKKGGGGYTF.

The V gene is TRBV11-2, the J gene TRBJ2-1; D unresolved. The CDR3 contains 13 residues. Per the germline V gene, CDR1 is SGHAT and CDR2 is FQNNGV. V was shortened by 5 bases and J by 1 base, with 6 bases between the two germline ends. The CDR3 reads CASSPVSYNEQFF. DNA for the CDR3: TGTGCCAGCAGCCCCGTTTCCTACAATGAGCAGTTCTTC.

The CDR3 nucleotides are TGTGCCAGCAGTTCCAGGGTAGCTGGTGGCTACACCTTC. This translates into CASSSRVAGGYTF. The chain uses TRBV5-6 and TRBJ1-2, with a possible D match to TRBD1 (5 bases). The CDR3 consists of 13 residues. The germline V and J ends were trimmed by 5 bases and 7 bases, with 15 bases remaining between them. In germline, CDR1 is SGHDT, CDR2 YYEEEE.

This chain connects TRBV19 to TRBJ2-2; the match to TRBD2 covers 15 bases. CDR1 is LNHDA and CDR2 is SQIVND in the germline V gene (reference sequence). CDR3 length: 17 residues. The ends lost 5 bases at V and 7 bases at J; junction bases unmatched: 8. The CDR3 nucleotides read TGTGCCAGTAGTCCTGGACTAGCGGGGGGGCAGGGCGGGGAGCTGTTTTTT. Amino acid sequence: CASSPGLAGGQGGELFF.

Here the CDR3 reads CASSNGAQGNEQFF. CDR3 bases: TGCGCCAGCTCCAATGGGGCCCAAGGGAATGAGCAGTTCTTC. The rearrangement joins TRBV5-1 to TRBJ2-1; D may be TRBD1 (5 bases). Between the trimmed V and J ends, which lost 7 bases and 7 bases, there was a span of 18 bases. The CDR3 consists of 14 residues. From germline, CDR1 is SGHRS and CDR2 YFSETQ.

The J gene is TRBJ1-2, the V gene TRBV7-3, with 7 nucleotides matching TRBD1. This CDR3 is built from 13 residues. V lost 2 bases to trimming and J lost 6 bases; unmatched junction nucleotides: 3. Germline loops: CDR1 SGHTA, CDR2 FQGTGA. DNA for the CDR3: TGTGCCAGCAGCTTACTAACAGGGGATGGCTACACCTTC. Its protein is CASSLLTGDGYTF.

For this clone: Other DNA sequences from this sample encode an identical CDR3 as well. This chain connects TRBV7-9 to TRBJ2-5; no clear D. The CDR3 is 11 residues long. The ends were cut back, 5 bases at V and 2 bases at J, with 3 bases in the middle. Germline V CDR1 and CDR2: SEHNR, FQNEAQ (reference sequence). In DNA, the CDR3 is TGTGCCAGCAGCCCTCAAGAGACCCAGTACTTC. This encodes CASSPQETQYF. Looking up the rest from reference TRBV7-9 and TRBJ2-5 gives the full variable domain: DTGVSQNPRHKITKRGQNVTFRCDPISEHNRLYWYRQTLGQGPEFLTYFQNEAQLEKSRLLSDRFSAERPKGSFSTLEIQRTEQGDSAMYLCASSPQETQYFGPGTRLLVL.

This chain joins TRBV28 and TRBJ1-2, with TRBD1 matching over 12 bases. This CDR3 has 14 amino acids. The germline V gene encodes CDR1 MDHEN and CDR2 SYDVKM. With 7 bases clipped from V and 8 bases from J, the junction kept 8 bases outside the gene matches. The CDR3 DNA reads TGTGCCAGCAACACCGGGACAGGGGGCGGGGGCTACACCTTC. Protein: CASNTGTGGGGYTF.

This chain links TRBV5-1 with TRBJ1-3; 7 nucleotides align to TRBD1. With 4 bases clipped from V and 0 bases from J, the junction kept 7 bases outside the gene matches. In germline, CDR1 is SGHRS, CDR2 YFSETQ. The CDR3 runs 16 residues. Here the CDR3 DNA reads TGCGCCAGCAGCCTCCGACAGGGCCTCTCTGGAAACACCATATATTTT. Translation gives CASSLRQGLSGNTIYF.

V is TRBV28 and J is TRBJ1-6; TRBD1 matches at 7 bases. Per germline, CDR1 MDHEN and CDR2 SYDVKM. This CDR3 comprises 16 residues. V was clipped by 3 bases and J by 4 bases; unmatched bases: 6. CDR3 sequence reads: CASSFSRGQYNSPLHF. The CDR3 nucleotides are TGTGCCAGCAGTTTTTCCCGGGGACAGTATAATTCACCCCTCCACTTT.